This TCR beta chain was recorded in a study of blood T cell repertoires in COVID-19. Trimming removed 6 bases from V and 5 bases from J, with 9 bases in between. CDR1 is KGHDR, CDR2 SFDVKD, per germline. The CDR3 has 12 residues. The authors' processing: Nucleated cell number was recorded as an estimate derived from reference gene primer amplification. Only in-frame clones appear in the TCRdb table, and some are missing; sequencing was by immunoSEQ multiplex PCR. V and J calls and clone size are those listed in that table; D and trimming were worked out from the DNA. Of 250,000 to 350,000 clones in the sample, approximately 90% were seen once.

The sample taken for sequencing was peripheral blood. This TCR derives from a young man with acute or convalescent COVID-19. V and J are TRBV24-1 and TRBJ2-5, with TRBD1 as a possible D gene (5 bases). CDR3: CATSQGAETQYF. Written as DNA, the CDR3 is TGTGCCACCAGTCAGGGTGCGGAGACCCAGTACTTC.